The present T cell receptor beta chain was sequenced within a study of blood T cell repertoires in COVID-19. In the study overall: T cells, B-cell-depleted T cells, or PBMCs provided the cDNA or gDNA that served as material.

The germline V gene has CDR1 KGHSH and CDR2 LQKENI. The CDR3 has 16 amino acids. The V gene end was trimmed by 3 bases and the J gene end by 5 bases; junction bases not matched to a gene: 10. In the study's own analysis: The assay estimated nucleated cells by amplifying reference gene primers. Sequencing was performed with immunoSEQ multiplex PCR; in TCRdb, only in-frame clones are kept and a portion is missing. V and J calls plus clone size are reproduced from that table; the DNA served to infer D and trimming. The repertoire holds about 220,000 clones, with about 88% as singletons. Sequenced input: peripheral blood. The gene calls are TRBV18 and TRBJ2-1, with 7 bases lining up with TRBD2. This TCR was sampled from a man in his fifties who had recovered from COVID-19. The CDR3 DNA sequence: TGTGCCAGCTCACCGAGGGCGGGAGCGCTAAACAATGAGCAGTTCTTC. It is translated as CASSPRAGALNNEQFF.